Described below is a single TCR beta chain sequence and its context. What it binds is not known. The PCR made use of 60 Vbeta and 13 Jbeta primers. Original processing notes: Later analysis identified approximately 88 million unique TCR beta chains, 9 million to 12 million shared. TCRdb keeps only in-frame clones here, not all; method: immunoSEQ multiplex PCR. V and J calls and clone size come straight from that table; D and trimming were deduced from the DNA. The sample shows some 190,000 clones, 81% of them seen only once. This specimen belongs to a study of cytomegalovirus exposure and HLA in healthy donors. Study conclusions and caveats: High specificity and sensitivity for cytomegalovirus status were reported for the classifier. Immune exposure information comprised only CMV serostatus.

Trimming took 5 bases from V and 0 from J, leaving 17 bases between them. Germline V CDR1 and CDR2: MNHEY, SMNVEV (reference sequence). The CDR3 consists of 17 residues. V is TRBV27 and J is TRBJ2-1; no reliable D call. This TCR derives from a man aged 40-50 years in good health and CMV-seropositive. Specimen: PBMCs. Written as DNA, the CDR3 is TGTGCCAGCAGTCAAGACCCAGGTTCCAGCTCCTACAATGAGCAGTTCTTC. It is translated as CASSQDPGSSSYNEQFF.